The rows below give T cell receptor beta chains drawn from one sample of a study of shared clonotypes between healthy human individuals. Sequencing used immunoSEQ multiplex PCR; TCRdb keeps in-frame clones, though not all of them. The sample lists under 1,100,000 clones, 78% occurring once. Material: memory CD4+ T cells from PBMCs. The receptors here all came from a man younger than 35 in good health. Some clones in this sample may be carry-over from other donors' samples. Both conserved end residues are part of each CDR3. A D gene is named only where the DNA matches it firmly. The size of a clone is reported for some rows only, either as once, few or many, or as a class for expanded clones.

D: TRBD1; V: TRBV18; J: TRBJ1-5; size: NA; length: 15; DNA: TGTGCCAGCTCACCACCGACAGGGGCCGATCAGCCCCAGCATTTT; CDR3: CASSPPTGADQPQHF
D: NA; V: TRBV18; J: TRBJ1-5; size: NA; length: 14; DNA: TGTGCCAGCTCACCACTGGGACACAATCAGCCCCAGCATTTT; CDR3: CASSPLGHNQPQHF
D: NA; V: TRBV4-1; J: TRBJ1-2; size: NA; length: 19; DNA: TGCGCCAGCAGCCAAGATATATTCTTCCGGACTGCGACCAACTATGGCTACACCTTC; CDR3: CASSQDIFFRTATNYGYTF
D: NA; V: TRBV10-3; J: TRBJ2-3; size: NA; length: 14; DNA: TGTGCCATCAGTCCGGGATCCAACACAGATACGCAGTATTTT; CDR3: CAISPGSNTDTQYF
D: TRBD1; V: TRBV28; J: TRBJ1-2; size: NA; length: 16; DNA: TGTGCCAGCAGTGATCAACAGGGGCTTCCTAACTATGGCTACACCTTC; CDR3: CASSDQQGLPNYGYTF
D: NA; V: TRBV30; J: TRBJ2-2; size: NA; length: 13; DNA: TGTGCCTGCTGGCGACGACAAACCGGGGAGCTGTTTTTT; CDR3: CACWRRQTGELFF
D: NA; V: TRBV7-2; J: TRBJ2-6; size: NA; length: 18; DNA: TGTGCCAGCAGCGGCCGGGACCGCCTCAGTTTCGGGGCCAACGTCCTGACTTTC; CDR3: CASSGRDRLSFGANVLTF
D: NA; V: TRBV7-3; J: TRBJ2-1; size: NA; length: 12; DNA: TGTGCCAGCAGCTTAGATCGGGACCCTCAGTTCTTC; CDR3: CASSLDRDPQFF
D: NA; V: TRBV25-1; J: TRBJ2-5; size: NA; length: 15; DNA: TGTGCCAGCGCCTGGTCCGGGGGAATACAAGAGACCCAGTACTTC; CDR3: CASAWSGGIQETQYF
D: TRBD1; V: TRBV18; J: TRBJ2-1; size: NA; length: 17; DNA: TGTGCCAGCTCACCGAAAGAGGGACAGGGGGTCCCTCGGGGGCAGTTCTTC; CDR3: CASSPKEGQGVPRGQFF
D: TRBD2; V: TRBV28; J: TRBJ2-3; size: NA; length: 18; DNA: TGTGCCAGCAGAACCCTACACTCGACTAGCGGGAGAACAGATACGCAGTATTTT; CDR3: CASRTLHSTSGRTDTQYF
D: TRBD1; V: TRBV28; J: TRBJ2-7; size: NA; length: 14; DNA: TGTGCCAGCAGTTTAGATTACAGGGGGCGCGAGCAGTACTTC; CDR3: CASSLDYRGREQYF
D: TRBD2; V: TRBV11-2; J: TRBJ2-7; size: NA; length: 15; DNA: TGTGCCAGCAGCTTAGGGGGACTAGCGGGAGGCGAGCAGTACTTC; CDR3: CASSLGGLAGGEQYF
D: TRBD1; V: TRBV9; J: TRBJ1-1; size: NA; length: 15; DNA: TGTGCCAGCAGCGTAGCACCGGGACAGGGGGCTGAAGCTTTCTTT; CDR3: CASSVAPGQGAEAFF
D: TRBD2; V: TRBV27; J: TRBJ2-1; size: NA; length: 16; DNA: TGTGCCAGCAGTTTGGGACTAGCGGGAGGGCCCTATGAGCAGTTCTTC; CDR3: CASSLGLAGGPYEQFF
D: NA; V: TRBV2; J: TRBJ1-2; size: NA; length: 14; DNA: TGTGCCAGCAGTGACGTGACAGCTAACTATGGCTACACCTTC; CDR3: CASSDVTANYGYTF
D: NA; V: TRBV11-2; J: TRBJ2-1; size: NA; length: 14; DNA: TGTGCCAGCAGCTTTAGTCGGCCGGGGATCGAGCAGTTCTTC; CDR3: CASSFSRPGIEQFF
D: NA; V: TRBV5-1; J: TRBJ2-2; size: few; length: 14; DNA: TGCGCCAGCAGCTTGCGGCCATCCTCCGGGGAGCTGTTTTTT; CDR3: CASSLRPSSGELFF
D: NA; V: TRBV28; J: TRBJ2-5; size: NA; length: 12; DNA: TGTGCCAGCAGCACGGGCGGGGAGACCCAGTACTTC; CDR3: CASSTGGETQYF
D: NA; V: TRBV7-2; J: TRBJ1-3; size: NA; length: 15; DNA: TGTGCCAGCAGAGGGGGGAGTCGCTCTGGAAACACCATATATTTT; CDR3: CASRGGSRSGNTIYF
D: TRBD2; V: TRBV27; J: TRBJ2-7; size: few; length: 15; DNA: TGTGCCAGCAGTTTAACAAGCAGCGGGAGCAATGAGCAGTACTTC; CDR3: CASSLTSSGSNEQYF
D: NA; V: TRBV19; J: TRBJ2-1; size: NA; length: 15; DNA: TGTGCCAGTAGTTGGGAAGTAATCTCCTACAATGAGCAGTTCTTC; CDR3: CASSWEVISYNEQFF
D: NA; V: TRBV14; J: TRBJ2-7; size: NA; length: 13; DNA: TGTGCCACCAGGCGGATCGGGTCCTACGAGCAGTACTTC; CDR3: CATRRIGSYEQYF
D: NA; V: TRBV5-1; J: TRBJ2-1; size: once; length: 14; DNA: TGCGCCAGCACCCGCGGGTCACTATACAATGAGCAGTTCTTC; CDR3: CASTRGSLYNEQFF
D: TRBD2; V: TRBV7-3; J: TRBJ2-2; size: NA; length: 15; DNA: TGTGCCAGCAGCCCACTAGCGGCGAACACCGGGGAGCTGTTTTTT; CDR3: CASSPLAANTGELFF
D: TRBD2; V: TRBV11-2; J: TRBJ2-7; size: NA; length: 15; DNA: TGTGCCAGCAGCCCCCCTAGCGGGAATCCCTACGAGCAGTACTTC; CDR3: CASSPPSGNPYEQYF
D: TRBD2; V: TRBV30; J: TRBJ2-7; size: NA; length: 12; DNA: TGTGCCTGGAGTAAAGGGAGGGTCAAGCAGTACTTC; CDR3: CAWSKGRVKQYF
D: TRBD2; V: TRBV30; J: TRBJ2-4; size: NA; length: 20; DNA: TGTGCCTGGAGCAACGTGGGGAGGACTAGCGATTCCCTAGCCAAAAACATTCAGTACTTC; CDR3: CAWSNVGRTSDSLAKNIQYF
D: TRBD2; V: TRBV30; J: TRBJ2-7; size: NA; length: 15; DNA: TGTGCCTGGACGGAACGGGGGACTACTCCCTACGAGCAGTACTTC; CDR3: CAWTERGTTPYEQYF
D: TRBD1; V: TRBV28; J: TRBJ1-5; size: NA; length: 18; DNA: TGTGCCAGCAGCCCACCCCTTGGACAGGGGGCGAGCAATCAGCCCCAGCATTTT; CDR3: CASSPPLGQGASNQPQHF
D: NA; V: TRBV11-2; J: TRBJ2-3; size: NA; length: 15; DNA: TGTGCCAGCAGCTTAGTTGTGGGGCGCACAGATACGCAGTATTTT; CDR3: CASSLVVGRTDTQYF
D: NA; V: TRBV5-6; J: TRBJ2-4; size: NA; length: 14; DNA: TGTGCCAGCAGCTCGCGGGTCCGGGAAAACATTCAGTACTTC; CDR3: CASSSRVRENIQYF
D: NA; V: TRBV4-1; J: TRBJ2-6; size: NA; length: 18; DNA: TGCGCCAGCAGCCAAGACGGACAGTACCACTCTGGGGCCAACGTCCTGACTTTC; CDR3: CASSQDGQYHSGANVLTF
D: NA; V: TRBV7-6; J: TRBJ2-7; size: NA; length: 16; DNA: TGTGCCAGCACCATAGGGGGTTACGGGCGGATTAACGAGCAGTACTTC; CDR3: CASTIGGYGRINEQYF
D: NA; V: TRBV5-1; J: TRBJ2-1; size: NA; length: 15; DNA: TGCGCCAGCAGCTTGGAAAGTAGAACCTACAATGAGCAGTTCTTC; CDR3: CASSLESRTYNEQFF
D: NA; V: TRBV5-1; J: TRBJ1-3; size: NA; length: 15; DNA: TGCGCCAGCAGCTTGGAGGCAGCCTCTGGAAACACCATATATTTT; CDR3: CASSLEAASGNTIYF
D: NA; V: TRBV28; J: TRBJ1-2; size: NA; length: 11; DNA: TGTGCCAGCAGTCGGGAGCAGGGCTACACCTTC; CDR3: CASSREQGYTF
D: TRBD2; V: TRBV7-2; J: TRBJ2-3; size: NA; length: 16; DNA: TGTGCCAGCAGCTATAGCGGGACCCCAGGCGCAGATACGCAGTATTTT; CDR3: CASSYSGTPGADTQYF
D: TRBD1; V: TRBV19; J: TRBJ2-7; size: NA; length: 14; DNA: TGTGCCAGTAGTCCAAGGACAGGGACCTACGAGCAGTACTTC; CDR3: CASSPRTGTYEQYF
D: TRBD1; V: TRBV18; J: TRBJ2-7; size: NA; length: 13; DNA: TGTGCCAGCTCAGAGACAGGGGACTACGAGCAGTACTTC; CDR3: CASSETGDYEQYF
D: NA; V: TRBV7-7; J: TRBJ2-5; size: NA; length: 14; DNA: TGTGCCAGCAGCCAATTGGCAGGGAGAGAGACCCAGTACTTC; CDR3: CASSQLAGRETQYF
D: NA; V: TRBV18; J: TRBJ2-2; size: NA; length: 18; DNA: TGTGCCAGCTCACCCTTCTTGACGGGAACCCCCAACACCGGGGAGCTGTTTTTT; CDR3: CASSPFLTGTPNTGELFF
D: TRBD1; V: TRBV7-2; J: TRBJ2-3; size: few; length: 15; DNA: TGTGCCAGCAGCTTTCCGACAGAGACAGGGGCTACGCAGTATTTT; CDR3: CASSFPTETGATQYF
D: NA; V: TRBV19; J: TRBJ1-1; size: NA; length: 14; DNA: TGTGCCAGTAAAGGGCAAGCGTTGAACACTGAAGCTTTCTTT; CDR3: CASKGQALNTEAFF
D: NA; V: TRBV5-5; J: TRBJ1-1; size: NA; length: 14; DNA: TGTGCCAGCAGTTGGACAAACATGAACACTGAAGCTTTCTTT; CDR3: CASSWTNMNTEAFF
D: NA; V: TRBV30; J: TRBJ1-2; size: NA; length: 15; DNA: TGTGCCTGGAGTCCTGGACAGTCTAACTTATATGGCTACACCTTC; CDR3: CAWSPGQSNLYGYTF
D: NA; V: TRBV7-2; J: TRBJ2-7; size: NA; length: 14; DNA: TGTGCCAGCAGCTTAGGCGGGAAACCCTACGAGCAGTACTTC; CDR3: CASSLGGKPYEQYF